Each of the 24 T cell receptor beta chains below was sequenced from the same sample in a study of control samples from healthy donors and cancer patients (dated by TCRdb to the early 2020s). Preparation of the library involved the immunoSEQ multiplex PCR assay. TCRdb re-hosts the immuneACCESS table, in-frame sequences only. Its copies lack some clones; in the studies checked, an unresolved V gene accounts for under half of them, and the cause for the rest is not known. Within this sample are about 160,000 clones, with nearly 96% of them counted one time only. The ten largest clones capture approximately 0.97% of the sample. Sample: blood. Source of these receptors: a woman in her twenties or thirties in good health.

V and J are TRBV7-3 and TRBJ2-2, with D possibly being TRBD1 (6 bases). The CDR3 is made up of 14 amino acids. Germline CDR1 is SGHTA and CDR2 is FQGTGA. V was cut by 1 base and J by 6 bases, with 9 bases left in between. Here the CDR3 DNA reads TGTGCCAGCAGCTTAATACAGGGTCCCGGGGAGCTGTTTTTT. Translation: CASSLIQGPGELFF.

CDR3 nucleotide sequence: TGTGCCAGCAGGTTGGGGGCTACGAACACCGGGGAGCTGTTTTTT. This sequence encodes CASRLGATNTGELFF. This chain uses TRBV27 with TRBJ2-2; D perhaps matches TRBD1 (6 bases). The germline V gene encodes CDR1 MNHEY and CDR2 SMNVEV (reference sequence). The CDR3 covers 15 residues. Trimming pared 6 bases from V and 0 bases from J, leaving 11 bases between.

The genes are TRBV18 and TRBJ1-4; a weak D match, TRBD1 (6 bases). This CDR3 is built from 15 residues. Trimming took off 3 bases at V and 7 bases at J, with 15 bases between the two ends. Germline V gene sequence: CDR1 KGHSH, CDR2 LQKENI. This chain's CDR3 is CASSPGGGRREKLFF. The DNA of the CDR3 is TGTGCCAGCTCACCTGGAGGGGGGCGTCGTGAAAAACTGTTTTTT.

V and J are TRBV29-1 and TRBJ2-1; possibly TRBD2 for D (5 bases). Germline V lookup: CDR1 SQVTM, CDR2 ANQGSEA. The V gene lost 4 bases and the J gene lost 3 bases, with 10 bases spanning the gap. The CDR3 has 13 amino acids. The CDR3 here is CSVVARYYNEQFF. In DNA, the CDR3 is TGCAGCGTTGTAGCGCGATACTACAATGAGCAGTTCTTC.

The chain combines TRBV24-1 with TRBJ2-1, with D possibly being TRBD1 or TRBD2 (5 bases each). Between the trimmed V and J ends, which lost 4 bases and 7 bases, there was a span of 22 bases. The CDR3 runs to 17 residues. Germline V gene data show CDR1 as KGHDR and CDR2 as SFDVKD. The CDR3 here is CATSDSEGPVRVNEQFF. DNA for the CDR3: TGTGCCACCAGTGACTCCGAGGGACCGGTGAGAGTTAATGAGCAGTTCTTC.

The gene calls are TRBV18 and TRBJ1-1; 7 bases map to TRBD1. Germline CDR1 is KGHSH and CDR2 is LQKENI. The CDR3 extends over 16 amino acids. V was pared by 4 bases and J by 0 bases, with 8 bases of the junction left unmatched. The CDR3 here is CASSLLSGQLNTEAFF. The CDR3 DNA follows: TGTGCCAGCTCACTCCTGTCGGGACAGCTGAACACTGAAGCTTTCTTT.

The genes are TRBV28 and TRBJ1-6; 9 bases line up with TRBD1. This CDR3 comprises 18 residues. Germline CDR1 and CDR2: MDHEN and SYDVKM. Trimming took 3 bases from V and 1 from J; bases not matched to a gene: 7. The CDR3 nucleotides read TGTGCCAGCAGTTTCGGCCTACAGGGGGCTTCCTATAATTCACCCCTCCACTTT. Translating gives CASSFGLQGASYNSPLHF.

The chain has TRBV5-4 and TRBJ2-3; the D gene could be TRBD1 or TRBD2 (6 bases each). In germline, CDR1 is SGHNT, CDR2 YYREEE (reference sequence). Trimming removed 0 bases at V and 3 bases at J, with 17 bases between. This CDR3 is 17 amino acids long. CDR3 sequence: CASSLDLRGGRTDTQYF. For the CDR3, the DNA is TGTGCCAGCAGCTTGGACCTCCGAGGGGGGCGGACAGATACGCAGTATTTT. The full variable domain, rest sourced from reference TRBV5-4 and TRBJ2-3, is ETGVTQSPTHLIKTRGQQVTLRCSSQSGHNTVSWYQQALGQGPQFIFQYYREEENGRGNFPPRFSGLQFPNYSSELNVNALELDDSALYLCASSLDLRGGRTDTQYFGPGTRLTVL.

This sequence joins TRBV27 and TRBJ2-1; D might be TRBD2 (6 bases). Trimming left V 1 base short and J 7 bases short, with 11 bases between. The CDR3 sequence is 14 residues long. From germline, CDR1 is MNHEY and CDR2 SMNVEV (reference sequence). The CDR3: CASSLLGGVNEQFF. The CDR3 DNA sequence: TGTGCCAGCAGTTTATTGGGGGGAGTGAATGAGCAGTTCTTC.

Note on this clone: Different DNA sequences within this sample yield the same CDR3. This chain uses TRBV18 with TRBJ1-2; D gene ambiguous. From germline, CDR1 is KGHSH and CDR2 LQKENI. The CDR3 runs to 13 residues. Trimming cost V 2 bases and J 3 bases, with 7 bases left between them. CDR3 bases: TGTGCCAGCTCACCAAGGCAGGACTATGGCTACACCTTC. The encoded protein is CASSPRQDYGYTF.

This chain links TRBV19 with TRBJ1-4; D not certain. CDR1 is LNHDA and CDR2 is SQIVND in the germline V gene (reference sequence). This CDR3 is 15 amino acids long. Trimming removed 2 bases at V and 4 bases at J, with 11 bases between. The CDR3 nucleotides read TGTGCCAGTAGTATAAGCGTACAGAGTAATGAAAAACTGTTTTTT. This translates into CASSISVQSNEKLFF.

The rearrangement joins TRBV18 to TRBJ2-3; D remains ambiguous. Trimming shortened V by 4 bases and J by 2 bases, and 13 bases separated the two germline ends. The CDR3 consists of 15 residues. Germline assignment: CDR1 KGHSH and CDR2 LQKENI. As DNA, the CDR3 is TGTGCCAGCTCACTGGACCCCACCGACACAGATACGCAGTATTTT. This sequence encodes CASSLDPTDTDTQYF.

The chain recombines TRBV18 with TRBJ1-4, with 7 positions matching TRBD1. V shed 6 bases and J 0 bases; nucleotides not matched to a gene: 10. The CDR3 has 17 amino acids. CDR1 is KGHSH, CDR2 LQKENI, per germline. This CDR3 reads CASSPTGDHATNEKLFF. The CDR3 nucleotides are TGTGCCAGCTCGCCTACAGGGGACCATGCAACTAATGAAAAACTGTTTTTT.

V usage is TRBV7-9 and J usage is TRBJ2-1; 7 positions agree with TRBD2. The CDR3 length is 15 residues. The V and J ends lost 8 bases and 0 bases, in that order; junction bases with no gene match: 7. Germline CDR1 is SEHNR and CDR2 is FQNEAQ (reference sequence). The CDR3 is CASLGRGSSYNEQFF. The CDR3 region has the DNA TGTGCCAGCCTGGGGCGGGGGAGCTCCTACAATGAGCAGTTCTTC.

The chain recombines TRBV2 with TRBJ1-1, with 9 bases matching TRBD1. The length of the CDR3 is 14 residues. J was trimmed by 0 bases and V by 6 bases; bases with no gene match: 2. From germline, CDR1 is SNHLY and CDR2 FYNNEI. The CDR3 sequence: CASRRTGVNTEAFF. The CDR3 DNA reads TGTGCCAGCAGAAGGACAGGGGTGAACACTGAAGCTTTCTTT.

This clone was seen once. The chain uses TRBV11-3 and TRBJ2-2; D perhaps matches TRBD1 (6 bases). The CDR3 is made up of 18 amino acids. V lost 3 bases, J lost 1 base, and 18 bases lay in between. Germline assignment: CDR1 SGHNT and CDR2 YENEEA. This CDR3 reads CASSFNIGQLKNTGELFF. The CDR3 coding sequence is TGTGCCAGCAGCTTCAACATCGGACAGCTAAAGAACACCGGGGAGCTGTTTTTT.

The V call is TRBV4-2, the J call TRBJ2-7; D may be TRBD2 (5 bases). The ends were cut back, 0 bases at V and 2 bases at J, with 8 bases in the middle. The CDR3 runs 14 residues. Germline assignment: CDR1 LGHNA and CDR2 YNFKEQ. CDR3 loop: CASSQEWETYEQYF. The DNA for the CDR3 is TGTGCCAGCAGCCAAGAATGGGAGACCTACGAGCAGTACTTC.

V usage is TRBV28 and J usage is TRBJ2-7; 9 bases fit TRBD1. The germline V gene has CDR1 MDHEN and CDR2 SYDVKM. V shed 4 bases, J shed 3 bases, and the junction held 7 bases outside the gene matches. This CDR3 region has 15 residues. The CDR3 DNA follows: TGTGCCAGCAGTTGGGGGACAGGGAATTTCTACGAGCAGTACTTC. Translated, it gives CASSWGTGNFYEQYF.

This chain joins TRBV29-1 and TRBJ2-5; D is undetermined. Trimming cost V 3 bases and J 2 bases, with 10 bases left between them. CDR1 SQVTM and CDR2 ANQGSEA come from the germline V gene. The CDR3 has 13 residues. The DNA for the CDR3 is TGCAGCGTTGAGCCTAGTGCGCAAGAGACCCAGTACTTC. Protein: CSVEPSAQETQYF.

The genes are TRBV19 and TRBJ2-5, with D tentatively TRBD1 (5 bases). The CDR3 sequence is 14 residues long. V was shortened by 5 bases and J by 1 base, with 11 bases between the two germline ends. Germline CDR1 and CDR2: LNHDA and SQIVND (reference sequence). CDR3 protein: CASSWQGSQETQYF. The CDR3 bases are TGTGCCAGTAGTTGGCAGGGTTCCCAAGAGACCCAGTACTTC.

The rearrangement joins TRBV5-1 to TRBJ1-2; D not certain. Germline CDR1 is SGHRS and CDR2 is YFSETQ. There are 14 residues in the CDR3. V lost 2 bases to trimming and J lost 1 base, with 9 bases between them. The CDR3 DNA is TGCGCCAGCAGCTTAGGTTGGGGTAACTATGGCTACACCTTC. As protein: CASSLGWGNYGYTF.

The chain carries TRBV2 and TRBJ1-5, with D uncertain. Trimming left V 0 bases short and J 0 bases short, with 3 bases between. The length of the CDR3 is 14 residues. The germline V gene has CDR1 SNHLY and CDR2 FYNNEI. The CDR3 region has the DNA TGTGCCAGCAGTGAAGCGGGTAGCAATCAGCCCCAGCATTTT. Encoded protein: CASSEAGSNQPQHF.

The chain recombines TRBV19 with TRBJ1-2; no reliable D call. This CDR3 region has 11 residues. V was shortened by 3 bases and J by 7 bases, with 6 bases between the two germline ends. Per the germline V gene, CDR1 is LNHDA and CDR2 is SQIVND (reference sequence). This CDR3 is CASSINGGYTF. DNA of the CDR3: TGTGCCAGTAGTATCAACGGTGGCTACACCTTC.

V and J are TRBV3-1 (or the pseudogene TRBV3-2) and TRBJ1-3; D call uncertain. The V end lost 6 bases, the J end lost 3 bases, and 9 bases lay between the germline ends. Germline V gene sequence: CDR1 LGHDT, CDR2 YNNKEL (reference sequence). This CDR3 has 13 amino acids. The CDR3 sequence: CASSLAGGNTIYF. The CDR3 region has the DNA TGTGCCAGCAGTCTGGCGGGTGGAAACACCATATATTTT.